The sequence of this TCR beta chain was determined in a study of persistence of HIV-infected CD4 T cells. The overall study: Blood samples, up to roughly 200 mL, came from multiple time points, except two leukapheresis donors sampled once.

This clone was recorded once. The target antigen is unknown. Sequencing used immunoSEQ version 4 in survey mode. Produced via immunoSEQ multiplex PCR; TCRdb's table is partial and in-frame only. This sample has over 35,000 clones, with approximately 90% found just once. Anti-CD3/anti-CD28 beads served as a nonspecific positive control stimulus. CD4+ T cells upregulating both CD40 ligand and CD69 were sorted as responding cells. Donors had CD4+ T cell counts above 400 cells/uL and were CMV-seropositive. Anti-CD28/CD49d costimulation, CD40-blocking antibody and enfuvirtide were given to CD8-depleted PBMCs for 15 to 20 hours. CDR3 size: 17 residues. Germline V gene lookup returns CDR1 LGHNA and CDR2 YNFKEQ. J gave up 3 bases and V 1 base, and 4 bases lay outside the gene matches.

The material sequenced was CD4+ T cells sorted from PBMCs after roughly 18-hour stimulation, taken from a patient who received antiretroviral therapy. The gene calls are TRBV4-2 and TRBJ2-3, with TRBD2 identical over 13 bases. The sequence came from an adult man with HIV who was CMV-seropositive. The CDR3 bases are TGTGCCAGCAGCCAAGGACTAGCGGGGGGCTCGACAGATACGCAGTATTTT. It translates to CASSQGLAGGSTDTQYF.